This T cell receptor (beta chain) appears in the sequencing data of a study of CD8+ T cells in alopecia areata. Regarding the study as a whole: In scalp and blood during tofacitinib, many expanded lesional clones persisted. Scalp specimens additionally yield sequences from normal skin's resident alphabeta T cells.

Treatment described: oral pan-JAK inhibitor, 5-10 mg twice daily. cDNA serving as the sequencing template came from extracted, reverse transcribed RNA. The method was immunoSEQ multiplex PCR; TCRdb's version includes in-frame clones alone and lacks a portion of them. Of fewer than 250,000 clones in the sample, 60% were seen once. V was cut by 7 bases and J by 2 bases, with 6 bases left in between. The CDR3 sequence is 12 residues long. Per germline, CDR1 SQVTM and CDR2 ANQGSEA. A word on this clone: No antigen is known for it.

The input for sequencing was CD4+ T cells sorted from blood, taken at week 4, from a patient treated with tofacitinib. The TCR sequence derives from a human donor with alopecia areata. The V call is TRBV29-1, the J call TRBJ2-6; D is unclear. The CDR3 DNA sequence: TGCAGCGCCTCGACTGGGGCCAACGTCCTGACTTTC. Its translation: CSASTGANVLTF.